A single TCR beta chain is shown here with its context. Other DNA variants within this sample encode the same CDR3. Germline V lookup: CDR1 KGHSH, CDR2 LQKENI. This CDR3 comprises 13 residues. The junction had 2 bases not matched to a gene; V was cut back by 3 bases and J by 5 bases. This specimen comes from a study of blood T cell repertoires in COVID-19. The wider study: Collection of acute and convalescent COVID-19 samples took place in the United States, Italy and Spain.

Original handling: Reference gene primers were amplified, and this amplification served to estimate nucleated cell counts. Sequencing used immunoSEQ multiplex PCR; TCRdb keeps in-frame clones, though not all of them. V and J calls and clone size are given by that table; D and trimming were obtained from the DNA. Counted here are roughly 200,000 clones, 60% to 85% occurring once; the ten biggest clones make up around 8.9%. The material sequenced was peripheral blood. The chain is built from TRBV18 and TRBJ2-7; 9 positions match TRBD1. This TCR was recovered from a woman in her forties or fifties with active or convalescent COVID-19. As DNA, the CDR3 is TGTGCCAGCTCACCGGACAGGGGCCACGAGCAGTACTTC. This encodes CASSPDRGHEQYF. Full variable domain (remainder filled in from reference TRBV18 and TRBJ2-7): NAGVMQNPRHLVRRRGQEARLRCSPMKGHSHVYWYRQLPEEGLKFMVYLQKENIIDESGMPKERFSAEFPKEGPSILRIQQVVRGDSAAYFCASSPDRGHEQYFGPGTRLTVT.